This record covers a single TCR beta chain. No antigen is known for it. The data are from a study of T cell responses to AZD1222 COVID-19 vaccine. Deletions cut 3 bases from V and 1 base from J, with 10 bases between. The CDR3 has 14 amino acids. In germline, CDR1 is SGHRS, CDR2 YFSETQ. The study, taken as a whole, reports: Rises in breadth and depth of Spike-specific TCRs came after two AZD1222 doses. No repertoire was sampled before or during the peak T cell response, only after it. Only a handful of AZD1222 recipients, six or seven in all, had baseline seropositivity.

Assay: immunoSEQ multiplex PCR; the TCRdb copy retains only in-frame clones and omits some. In the table there are 100,000 to 150,000 clones, roughly nine tenths of which are singletons. The sequencing used peripheral blood, collected on day 0 of AZD1222 vaccination. The TCR was taken from an adult in good health. The rearrangement uses TRBV5-1 and TRBJ1-1; the D is unclear. CDR3 DNA: TGCGCCAGCAGCTCCCAGACGGGGAACACTGAAGCTTTCTTT. This codes for CASSSQTGNTEAFF.